Listed here is a single T cell receptor (beta chain). The data are from a study of T cells in tuberculosis. Data came from immunoSEQ multiplex PCR; TCRdb stores just in-frame clones and leaves some out. Of 25,000 to 35,000 clones in the sample, approximately 94% were seen once. The germline V gene encodes CDR1 WNHNN and CDR2 SYGVQD (reference sequence). The CDR3 extends over 16 amino acids. Losses at the gene ends were 6 bases for V and 9 bases for J; bases not matched to a gene: 12. Input material: PBMCs. The chain recombines TRBV10-1 with TRBJ2-1; 12 bases are a match to TRBD2. This receptor was taken from a donor under 30 with latent tuberculosis or without tuberculosis infection. This CDR3 reads CASSYGTSGFHGEQFF. CDR3 coding DNA: TGCGCCAGCAGCTACGGGACTAGCGGGTTTCATGGTGAGCAGTTCTTC.